These 21 T cell receptor beta chains originate from one sample sequenced in a study of T cell repertoires in ileal Crohn's disease. Measured with immunoSEQ multiplex PCR; TCRdb has only the in-frame clones, and not every one. Of several thousand clones listed, 78% were seen once; the top ten hold 29%. Time point specified: proximal margin of the surgical specimen (macroscopically non-inflamed). Material: ileal tissue. Receptors originate from an adult with Crohn's disease.

The chain is built from TRBV5-1 and TRBJ1-2, with D possibly being TRBD1 (5 bases). V shed 0 bases and J shed 8 bases, with 17 bases lying between them. CDR3 length: 15 amino acids. Germline V lookup: CDR1 SGHRS, CDR2 YFSETQ. The CDR3 loop is CASSLESTGRNGYTF. CDR3 coding DNA: TGCGCCAGCAGCTTGGAAAGTACAGGTCGGAACGGCTACACCTTC.

The V gene is TRBV5-6, the J gene TRBJ1-4; TRBD1 is a possible D gene (6 bases). The V and J ends lost 4 bases and 8 bases respectively, with 18 bases between them. Germline CDR1 is SGHDT and CDR2 is YYEEEE. The CDR3 contains 15 residues. In nucleotides, the CDR3 is TGTGCCAGCAGCCCAAAGGGCAGGGGCTCCGAAAAACTGTTTTTT. It codes for CASSPKGRGSEKLFF.

There are a few counts of this clone. The gene calls are TRBV6-1 and TRBJ2-7; D unresolved. V shed 6 bases and J shed 2 bases, with 14 bases lying between them. The CDR3 has 14 residues. Germline V gives CDR1 MNHNS, CDR2 SASEGT. CDR3 DNA sequence: TGTGCCAGCAGAGTACCGGGCCCCACCTACGAGCAGTACTTC. Amino acid sequence: CASRVPGPTYEQYF.

The chain has TRBV9 and TRBJ2-7, with a tentative D call TRBD2 (5 bases). This CDR3 comprises 14 residues. The V gene's germline CDR1 is SGDLS and CDR2 YYNGEE. V lost 6 bases to trimming and J lost 2 bases, with 15 bases between them. This chain's CDR3 is CASNRMGEAYEQYF. In DNA form, the CDR3 reads TGTGCCAGCAACAGAATGGGAGAAGCCTACGAGCAGTACTTC.

V gene TRBV4-1 combines with J gene TRBJ2-7, with 8 bases lining up with TRBD2. The CDR3 covers 16 residues. Trimming took 2 bases from V and 4 from J; bases not matched to a gene: 10. Germline CDR1 is MGHRA and CDR2 is YSYEKL. Here the CDR3 reads CASSQKGGTRDYEQYF. Written as DNA, the CDR3 is TGCGCCAGCAGCCAAAAGGGGGGGACTAGGGATTACGAGCAGTACTTC.

This rearrangement joins TRBV11-2 to TRBJ2-1; D uncertain. Germline CDR1 and CDR2: SGHAT and FQNNGV. The CDR3 sequence is 15 residues long. Trimming left V 5 bases short and J 5 bases short, with 16 bases between. The CDR3, as DNA: TGTGCCAGCAGCCGTGAGAGGTACCTTAACAATGAGCAGTTCTTC. Its translation is CASSRERYLNNEQFF.

The chain carries TRBV4-1 and TRBJ1-1, with D maybe TRBD1 (6 bases). The CDR3 extends over 12 amino acids. Germline V gene lookup returns CDR1 MGHRA and CDR2 YSYEKL. The V end was cut by 1 base, the J end by 11 bases, with 11 bases between. CDR3 residues: CASSQVTGYAFF. Here the CDR3 DNA reads TGCGCCAGCAGCCAAGTAACAGGGTATGCTTTCTTT.

The J gene is TRBJ1-1, the V gene TRBV7-3; D not resolved. Germline V gene sequence: CDR1 SGHTA, CDR2 FQGTGA. The CDR3 covers 13 residues. With 1 base removed from V and 6 bases from J, the gap between germline ends came to 9 bases. CDR3 sequence: CASSLRQGSEAFF. DNA for the CDR3: TGTGCCAGCAGCTTAAGGCAAGGGTCTGAAGCTTTCTTT.

The rearrangement joins TRBV5-1 to TRBJ1-2; the match to TRBD1 covers 8 bases. Germline CDR1 SGHRS, CDR2 YFSETQ. V was clipped by 3 bases and J by 3 bases; unmatched bases: 10. This CDR3 is 16 amino acids long. In DNA, the CDR3 is TGCGCCAGCAGCTCGCCCAGGGGGCAGAATGACTATGGCTACACCTTC. As protein: CASSSPRGQNDYGYTF.

The chain recombines TRBV10-3 with TRBJ2-7, with 7 bases aligning to TRBD1. From germline, CDR1 is ENHRY and CDR2 SYGVKD. The CDR3 is 14 amino acids. V dropped 2 bases and J dropped 3; count of bases not matched to a gene: 4. CDR3 in DNA: TGTGCCATCAGTGAGACCCAGGGGGTCTACGAGCAGTACTTC. Its protein product is CAISETQGVYEQYF.

The rearrangement uses TRBV4-1 and TRBJ1-2; D remains ambiguous. V lost 1 base to trimming and J lost 0 bases, with 15 bases between them. Germline V gene sequence: CDR1 MGHRA, CDR2 YSYEKL. The CDR3 extends over 17 amino acids. The CDR3 nucleotides are TGCGCCAGCAGCCAAGGCTGGCTCTCGTGGACTAACTATGGCTACACCTTC. Translated, it gives CASSQGWLSWTNYGYTF.

The rearrangement links TRBV4-1 to TRBJ2-2; possibly TRBD1 or TRBD2 for D (5 bases each). The CDR3 has 14 amino acids. Trimming left V 3 bases short and J 5 bases short, with 10 bases between. Germline lookup yields CDR1 MGHRA and CDR2 YSYEKL. The CDR3 region is CASSHSGGTGELFF. Written as DNA, the CDR3 is TGCGCCAGCAGCCATTCTGGGGGAACCGGGGAGCTGTTTTTT.

The gene calls are TRBV29-1 and TRBJ2-5; D possibly corresponds to TRBD1 (5 bases). Germline CDR1 is SQVTM and CDR2 is ANQGSEA. The CDR3 covers 13 residues. Deletions cut 5 bases from V and 5 bases from J, with 15 bases between. For the CDR3, the DNA is TGCAGCGTTATGTGGGGCTCCTCCGAGACCCAGTACTTC. Amino acids: CSVMWGSSETQYF. The full variable domain, in which reference TRBV29-1 and TRBJ2-5 provide the parts outside the CDR3, is SAVISQKPSRDICQRGTSLTIQCQVDSQVTMMFWYRQQPGQSLTLIATANQGSEATYESGFVIDKFPISRPNLTFSTLTVSNMSPEDSSIYLCSVMWGSSETQYFGPGTRLLVL.

The rearrangement joins TRBV27 to TRBJ1-1, with D tentatively TRBD1 (5 bases). The CDR3 has 13 residues. Trimming left V 6 bases short and J 5 bases short, with 13 bases between. Germline V gene sequence: CDR1 MNHEY, CDR2 SMNVEV (reference sequence). The chain's CDR3 is CASSQAGRTEAFF. The CDR3 nucleotides are TGTGCCAGCAGCCAGGCAGGGAGGACTGAAGCTTTCTTT.

The chain uses TRBV6-1 and TRBJ2-7, with D hard to call. The CDR3 length is 15 residues. Trimming stripped 3 bases from V and 0 bases from J, with 12 bases between. CDR1 and CDR2 (germline): MNHNS, SASEGT. The CDR3 protein is CASSEGVQSSYEQYF. The CDR3 DNA is TGTGCCAGCAGTGAGGGCGTACAAAGCTCCTACGAGCAGTACTTC.

The V gene is TRBV27, the J gene TRBJ2-7, with 8 bases aligning to TRBD1. Germline-derived CDR1 and CDR2 are MNHEY and SMNVEV (reference sequence). After removal of 6 bases from V and 0 bases from J, the junction contained 4 bases not matched to a gene. CDR3 length: 14 amino acids. The CDR3: CASRWTGSSYEQYF. The CDR3 bases are TGTGCCAGCAGGTGGACAGGGAGCTCCTACGAGCAGTACTTC.

Worth noting for this clone: The identical CDR3 is also encoded by other nucleotide sequences in the sample. This chain links TRBV9 with TRBJ2-2, with a weak D call TRBD1 (5 bases). This CDR3 contains 13 residues. Germline lookup yields CDR1 SGDLS and CDR2 YYNGEE. The V end lost 0 bases, the J end lost 5 bases, and 5 bases lay between the germline ends. The CDR3 reads CASSVEGTGELFF. The CDR3 DNA sequence: TGTGCCAGCAGCGTAGAGGGGACCGGGGAGCTGTTTTTT. Based on the CDR3 plus reference TRBV9 and TRBJ2-2, the full variable domain is DSGVTQTPKHLITATGQRVTLRCSPRSGDLSVYWYQQSLDQGLQFLIQYYNGEERAKGNILERFSAQQFPDLHSELNLSSLELGDSALYFCASSVEGTGELFFGEGSRLTVL.

The chain couples TRBV6-4 to TRBJ1-5, with a tentative D call TRBD1 (6 bases). V lost 4 bases and J lost 4, with 8 bases in between. CDR3 length equals 13 residues. Germline V gives CDR1 MRHNA, CDR2 SNTAGT. In nucleotides, the CDR3 is TGTGCCAGCAGTGCAGGGGAAAATCAGCCCCAGCATTTT. Translated, it gives CASSAGENQPQHF.

J is TRBJ1-6 and V is TRBV7-2, with TRBD1 as a possible D gene (6 bases). This CDR3 contains 15 residues. V gave up 5 bases and J gave up 9 bases, with 17 bases separating them. Germline loops: CDR1 SGHTA, CDR2 FQGNSA. DNA of the CDR3: TGTGCCAGCAGCCGTGATTTGAGCAGGGGTTCACCCCTCCACTTT. The encoded protein is CASSRDLSRGSPLHF.

The genes are TRBV6-1 and TRBJ1-6; D not certain. Germline V CDR1 and CDR2: MNHNS, SASEGT. The CDR3 spans 11 residues. Deletions cut 5 bases from V and 10 bases from J, with 6 bases between. The DNA for the CDR3 is TGTGCCAGCAGTAACGCGTCACCCCTCCACTTT. Translated, it gives CASSNASPLHF.

This chain uses TRBV7-2 with TRBJ2-2; D not certain. Germline V CDR1 and CDR2: SGHTA, FQGNSA. The germline V and J ends were trimmed by 6 bases and 1 base, with 6 bases remaining between them. The CDR3 is 13 amino acids. The CDR3 DNA follows: TGTGCCAGCAGTTGGATGAACACCGGGGAGCTGTTTTTT. Residues: CASSWMNTGELFF.